These 28 T cell receptor beta chains came from one sample sequenced in a study of T cell repertoires in cytomegalovirus infection. Using its own MiXCR run on the reads, TCRdb lists one record per CDR3 protein. The sample lists some 200,000 distinct CDR3 sequences, roughly a fifth occurring once. The sequencing sample was made of PBMCs. The source is a human donor in good health (CMV status not recorded). Some clones in this sample may be carry-over from other donors' samples.

This clonotype has ten or more counts. The J gene is TRBJ2-1, the V gene TRBV7-8; no clear D gene. Trimming took off 5 bases at V and 6 bases at J, with 20 bases between the two ends. There are 16 residues in the CDR3. Germline-derived CDR1 and CDR2 are SGHVS and FQNEAQ. CDR3 amino acids: CASSLTRRTLSNEQFF. CDR3 in DNA: TGTGCCAGCAGCCTAACCCGGCGAACCCTTAGCAATGAGCAGTTCTTC.

V and J are TRBV10-3 and TRBJ2-7; TRBD2 aligns across 13 bases. Germline values: CDR1 ENHRY, CDR2 SYGVKD. The CDR3 is 16 amino acids. V was pared by 0 bases and J by 6 bases, with 5 bases of the junction left unmatched. The CDR3: CAISESGLAGAPEQYF. Written as DNA, the CDR3 is TGTGCCATCAGTGAGTCAGGACTAGCGGGGGCTCCCGAGCAGTACTTC.

This clonotype has ten or more counts. The V gene is TRBV28, the J gene TRBJ2-1; 9 bases fit TRBD2. V lost 6 bases to trimming and J lost 4 bases; unmatched junction nucleotides: 13. This CDR3 contains 17 residues. CDR1 and CDR2 (germline): MDHEN, SYDVKM. CDR3 coding DNA: TGTGCCAGCAGGCACGATAGCGGGAGTGGGGGATACAATGAGCAGTTCTTC. Protein product: CASRHDSGSGGYNEQFF.

The rearrangement links TRBV7-2 to TRBJ2-3; D remains ambiguous. CDR1 and CDR2 from the germline V gene are SGHTA and FQGNSA. V was shortened by 2 bases and J by 3 bases, with 6 bases between the two germline ends. The CDR3 has 13 residues. CDR3 sequence reads: CASSLPQTDTQYF. The CDR3 DNA reads as TGTGCCAGCAGCTTACCGCAAACAGATACGCAGTATTTT.

This clonotype has only a few counts. In DNA form, the CDR3 reads TGTGCCAGCAGCCGGTGGGGGAGGGCAGCCGGGGAGCTGTTTTTT. Encoded protein: CASSRWGRAAGELFF. The chain combines TRBV5-6 with TRBJ2-2; 7 bases match TRBD2. This CDR3 region has 15 residues. J gave up 6 bases and V 4 bases, and 9 bases lay outside the gene matches. Per germline, CDR1 SGHDT and CDR2 YYEEEE.

This clonotype is medium-sized (0.01 to 0.1%) in the sample. This chain joins TRBV7-2 and TRBJ2-5, with D possibly TRBD1 on 6 matching bases. Germline lookup yields CDR1 SGHTA and CDR2 FQGNSA. The CDR3 has 15 residues. The V end was cut by 5 bases, the J end by 2 bases, with 15 bases between. CDR3 region: CASSGQTGPQETQYF. The CDR3 DNA is TGTGCCAGCAGCGGCCAGACAGGCCCGCAAGAGACCCAGTACTTC.

This clonotype was observed many times. The chain combines TRBV12-3 or TRBV12-4 with TRBJ2-7, with 8 bases lining up with TRBD1. The V and J ends lost 4 bases and 2 bases, in that order; junction bases with no gene match: 4. This CDR3 region has 14 residues. CDR3 amino acids: CASSWDRLTYEQYF. The CDR3 DNA reads as TGTGCCAGCAGTTGGGACAGGTTAACCTACGAGCAGTACTTC.

The table lists this clonotype with many counts. The chain couples TRBV7-3 to TRBJ2-5; TRBD2 might be the D (6 bases). The CDR3 is made up of 17 amino acids. CDR1 is SGHTA and CDR2 is FQGTGA in the germline V gene. V was cut by 2 bases and J by 5 bases, with 21 bases left in between. The CDR3 DNA follows: TGTGCCAGCAGCTTATTCCGGGGAGGTAGCGCCCCGGAGACCCAGTACTTC. It encodes CASSLFRGGSAPETQYF. The variable domain in full, with the rest retrieved from reference TRBV7-3 and TRBJ2-5, is GAGVSQTPSNKVTEKGKYVELRCDPISGHTALYWYRQSLGQGPEFLIYFQGTGAADDSGLPNDRFFAVRPEGSVSTLKIQRTERGDSAVYLCASSLFRGGSAPETQYFGPGTRLLVL.

The rearrangement uses TRBV5-1 and TRBJ2-1; TRBD2 aligns across 13 bases. Germline V gene lookup returns CDR1 SGHRS and CDR2 YFSETQ. The CDR3 has 16 residues. After removal of 4 bases from V and 7 bases from J, the junction contained 8 bases not matched to a gene. The CDR3, as DNA: TGCGCCAGCAGCCTAATACTAGCGGGGGGGGCGAATGAGCAGTTCTTC. Protein sequence: CASSLILAGGANEQFF.

The rearrangement joins TRBV7-3 to TRBJ2-1; D unresolved. Germline lookup yields CDR1 SGHTA and CDR2 FQGTGA. This CDR3 is 13 amino acids long. V was trimmed by 5 bases and J by 9 bases, leaving 14 bases between them. CDR3 nucleotides: TGTGCCAGCAGCCTCCTTACGGGCTCTGAGCAGTTCTTC. This sequence encodes CASSLLTGSEQFF. Full variable domain (remainder filled in from reference TRBV7-3 and TRBJ2-1): GAGVSQTPSNKVTEKGKYVELRCDPISGHTALYWYRQSLGQGPEFLIYFQGTGAADDSGLPNDRFFAVRPEGSVSTLKIQRTERGDSAVYLCASSLLTGSEQFFGPGTRLTVL.

The chain links TRBV7-2 to TRBJ2-1, with 9 bases aligning to TRBD2. The trim removed 2 bases at V and 5 bases at J, leaving 10 bases unmatched. The germline gives CDR1 SGHTA, CDR2 FQGNSA. This CDR3 region has 17 residues. CDR3 coding DNA: TGTGCCAGCAGCTTACCGTTATTAGCGGGAGAGCACAATGAGCAGTTCTTC. Amino acid sequence: CASSLPLLAGEHNEQFF.

V gene TRBV5-6 combines with J gene TRBJ2-3; D is possibly TRBD1 or TRBD2 (5 bases each). CDR1 SGHDT and CDR2 YYEEEE come from the germline V gene. The CDR3 extends over 12 amino acids. Deletions cut 6 bases from V and 9 bases from J, with 14 bases between. The CDR3 region has the DNA TGTGCCAGCACCGGGGCCAGTAAGACGCAGTATTTT. It yields the protein CASTGASKTQYF.

This clonotype was detected a few times. CDR3 loop: CASSPGPANEKLFF. CDR3 nucleotide sequence: TGTGCCAGCAGTCCCGGACCTGCTAATGAAAAACTGTTTTTT. J is TRBJ1-4 and V is TRBV2; no clear D gene. Germline CDR1 and CDR2: SNHLY and FYNNEI. Trimming took off 5 bases at V and 3 bases at J, with 10 bases between the two ends. This CDR3 has 14 amino acids.

The chain links TRBV7-2 to TRBJ2-5; 16 nucleotides agree with TRBD2. V lost 5 bases and J lost 9; bases outside the gene matches: 9. The CDR3 covers 16 residues. The germline gives CDR1 SGHTA, CDR2 FQGNSA. CDR3 coding DNA: TGTGCCAGCAGCCCACCGGGACTAGCGGGAGGGAGGGCCCAGTACTTC. Its protein product is CASSPPGLAGGRAQYF.

The chain couples TRBV4-3 to TRBJ2-3; no firm D call. The CDR3 spans 13 residues. CDR1 and CDR2 (germline): LGHNA, YSLEER. Trimming removed 1 base at V and 4 bases at J, with 6 bases between. The CDR3 DNA reads TGCGCCAGCAGCCAAGTCCCAGCAGATACGCAGTATTTT. Its translation is CASSQVPADTQYF.

Worth noting for this clonotype: A much larger clone lies a single base off, so this may be a read error. The chain links TRBV7-6 to TRBJ2-6; D not certain. The CDR3 extends over 14 amino acids. The germline CDR1 and CDR2 sequences are SGHVS and FNYEAQ. CDR3 coding DNA: TGTGCCAGCAGCTCCGGTTCTGGGGACAACGTCCTGACTTTC. It codes for CASSSGSGDNVLTF.

This clonotype was counted a few times. The rearrangement uses TRBV7-9 and TRBJ2-7, with 10 positions matching TRBD2. V lost 4 bases, J lost 3 bases, and 6 bases stayed unmatched. Germline values: CDR1 SEHNR, CDR2 FQNEAQ (reference sequence). The CDR3 extends over 15 amino acids. The CDR3 DNA reads as TGTGCCAGCAGCTGGGAAACTAGCGGGATCTACGAGCAGTACTTC. Its translation: CASSWETSGIYEQYF.

V gene TRBV7-9 combines with J gene TRBJ2-1; D remains unclear. Trimming stripped 5 bases from V and 0 bases from J, with 14 bases between. This CDR3 has 16 amino acids. Germline loops: CDR1 SEHNR, CDR2 FQNEAQ (reference sequence). The CDR3 DNA reads TGTGCCAGCAGCCCCATGATCCTCAGCTCCTACAATGAGCAGTTCTTC. Protein: CASSPMILSSYNEQFF.

This rearrangement joins TRBV7-9 to TRBJ1-6; 7 nucleotides line up with TRBD1. The CDR3 runs to 16 residues. Germline loops: CDR1 SEHNR, CDR2 FQNEAQ (reference sequence). Trimming at V came to 4 bases and at J to 5 bases, leaving 8 bases not matched to a gene. The CDR3 loop is CASSSLKGQNNSPLHF. CDR3 bases: TGTGCCAGCAGCTCTCTAAAGGGACAGAATAATTCACCCCTCCACTTT.

The gene calls are TRBV27 and TRBJ2-1; 10 nucleotides line up with TRBD2. Trimming at V came to 4 bases and at J to 6 bases, leaving 9 bases not matched to a gene. CDR1 is MNHEY and CDR2 is SMNVEV in the germline V gene (reference sequence). The CDR3 has 16 amino acids. This CDR3 is CASSSRLASGGNEQFF. The CDR3 bases are TGTGCCAGCAGTTCAAGATTGGCTAGCGGGGGCAATGAGCAGTTCTTC.

The genes are TRBV5-1 and TRBJ2-3; D remains unclear. The CDR3 length is 15 residues. Germline loops: CDR1 SGHRS, CDR2 YFSETQ. V was pared by 0 bases and J by 6 bases, with 14 bases between. CDR3 nucleotides: TGCGCCAGCAGCTTGGACCTAAACCCGGCTGATACGCAGTATTTT. Translated: CASSLDLNPADTQYF.

This clonotype was picked up many times. This rearrangement joins TRBV9 to TRBJ2-3, with TRBD2 matching 10 bases. J was trimmed by 0 bases and V by 4 bases; bases with no gene match: 5. Germline lookup yields CDR1 SGDLS and CDR2 YYNGEE. The CDR3 runs to 16 residues. As DNA, the CDR3 is TGTGCCAGCAGCCCCTATAGCGGGGGGAGCACAGATACGCAGTATTTT. Residues: CASSPYSGGSTDTQYF.

The sample holds a few counts of this clonotype. V usage is TRBV11-2 and J usage is TRBJ2-5; D is ambiguous. V was pared by 1 base and J by 1 base, with 10 bases between. The CDR3 runs 15 residues. CDR1 is SGHAT and CDR2 is FQNNGV in the germline V gene. The CDR3 nucleotides are TGTGCCAGCAGCTTAGGTCTAGTCACCCAAGAGACCCAGTACTTC. Translating it yields CASSLGLVTQETQYF.

The gene calls are TRBV6-1 and TRBJ2-1; TRBD1 or TRBD2 may be the D gene (5 bases each). V lost 6 bases to trimming and J lost 2 bases, with 17 bases between them. Germline V gives CDR1 MNHNS, CDR2 SASEGT. This CDR3 comprises 16 residues. CDR3 coding DNA: TGTGCCAGCAGCCGCGAGGGGACCCCTGCCTACAATGAGCAGTTCTTC. Protein product: CASSREGTPAYNEQFF.

This sequence joins TRBV7-3 and TRBJ2-3; perhaps D is TRBD1 or TRBD2 (5 bases each). Germline values: CDR1 SGHTA, CDR2 FQGTGA. CDR3 size: 14 residues. Trimming shortened V by 5 bases and J by 6 bases, and 15 bases separated the two germline ends. The CDR3, as DNA: TGTGCCAGCAGCCTGAGGGACGGTGAGGATACGCAGTATTTT. Translated: CASSLRDGEDTQYF.

The chain couples TRBV5-1 to TRBJ2-5; 8 nucleotides match TRBD2. V dropped 4 bases and J dropped 1; count of bases not matched to a gene: 6. Germline lookup yields CDR1 SGHRS and CDR2 YFSETQ. This CDR3 region has 15 residues. The CDR3 DNA follows: TGCGCCAGCAGCGGGCTAGCGGGCGTCCAAGAGACCCAGTACTTC. Translated, it gives CASSGLAGVQETQYF.

The chain links TRBV19 to TRBJ2-4, with TRBD2 matching over 8 bases. Unmatched junction bases numbered 6, after V lost 5 bases and J lost 0 bases. CDR1 LNHDA and CDR2 SQIVND come from the germline V gene (reference sequence). This CDR3 has 16 residues. This chain's CDR3 is CASSPVAGLAKNIQYF. The CDR3 nucleotides read TGTGCCAGTAGTCCTGTAGCGGGGCTAGCCAAAAACATTCAGTACTTC.

This clonotype was seen ten or more times. This rearrangement joins TRBV7-2 to TRBJ2-7; the match to TRBD2 covers 7 bases. This CDR3 is 14 amino acids long. The V gene end was trimmed by 0 bases and the J gene end by 1 base; junction bases not matched to a gene: 0. Germline assignment: CDR1 SGHTA and CDR2 FQGNSA. Here the CDR3 DNA reads TGTGCCAGCAGCTTAGCGCGGGGGTCCTACGAGCAGTACTTC. It encodes CASSLARGSYEQYF.